This TCR beta chain is drawn from a study of T cells in narcolepsy. The CDR3 runs 14 residues. Germline V lookup: CDR1 LGHNA, CDR2 YNFKEQ. V was clipped by 2 bases and J by 7 bases, with 12 bases between them. Measured with immunoSEQ multiplex PCR; TCRdb has only the in-frame clones, and not every one. The data contain approximately 26,000 clones, over 65% of them singletons. Input material: memory (CD45RA-) CD4+ T cells from blood. The source is a human donor in good health. The chain links TRBV4-2 to TRBJ2-1, with D possibly matching TRBD2 (5 bases). CDR3 sequence: CASSQILEGNEQFF. The DNA of the CDR3 is TGTGCCAGCAGCCAAATACTAGAGGGAAATGAGCAGTTCTTC.